The present T cell receptor (beta chain) was sequenced within a study of blood T cells in healthy people across ages. CDR3 length: 14 amino acids. The V gene lost 2 bases and the J gene lost 5 bases, with 10 bases spanning the gap. Per sample, a minimum of 6 million PBMCs were isolated. Of note for this clonotype: Its antigen remains unknown.

Study-wide results and caveats: Unsorted PBMCs ruled out conclusive naive versus antigen-experienced comparison. Roughly linear age-related decline in beta diversity appeared, significant by age approximately 43.

With a J-beta primer mix and a sample-barcoded 5' primer, a second PCR ran roughly 7 to 11 cycles. With 12 random nucleotides, a template-switch adaptor tagged each individual cDNA molecule. TCRdb used MiXCR to reprocess the 5' RACE reads, holding one entry per CDR3 protein. The table lists roughly 900,000 distinct CDR3 sequences, 25% to 30% of them singletons. The sequence was obtained from a woman of 80 years or more in good health. V and J are TRBV12-3 or TRBV12-4 and TRBJ2-1; D call uncertain. The sample taken for sequencing was blood. CDR3 coding DNA: TGTGCCAGCAGTTTACAAGGTACAAACAATGAGCAGTTCTTC. Its translation is CASSLQGTNNEQFF.